This section outlines one T cell receptor beta chain sequence together with its context. The sample has other DNA sequences that encode this CDR3 too. V dropped 4 bases and J dropped 0; count of bases not matched to a gene: 2. The CDR3 has 15 amino acids. Germline assignment: CDR1 SEHNR and CDR2 FQNEAQ (reference sequence). The record originates from a study of shared T cell receptors in the human thymus. Clones were read by immunoSEQ multiplex PCR, and TCRdb kept only the in-frame ones, dropping some. The data contain hundreds of thousands of clones, just under 95% of them singletons. Input material: thymocytes. The clonotype originates from a human donor. The chain employs TRBV7-9 and TRBJ2-1, with 8 bases identical to TRBD1. DNA for the CDR3: TGTGCCAGCAGCTCTACAGGGGGCTCCTACAATGAGCAGTTCTTC. It translates to CASSSTGGSYNEQFF.